This T cell receptor beta chain is from a study of metastatic and nonmetastatic thyroid tumors. About the research overall: Patients with malignant and benign thyroid disease provided blood and tumor or nodule tissue, whose repertoires were compared.

Methods used by the authors: Clinicopathological groups supplied CDR3 differences that were used to build a distant-metastasis classifier for papillary thyroid cancer. TCRdb re-clonotyped the PCR reads through MiXCR. These V and J calls are TCRdb output, not the study's own analysis. The table lists 13,000 or so clones, under 30% of them singletons, with 10% to 15% in the top ten. This clone is deemed medium-sized (0.01 to 0.1%). What it binds is unknown. General study findings and limits: Versus benign nodules, malignant thyroid tumors reportedly had significantly higher TCR beta diversity, in blood and tumor.

V gave up 3 bases and J gave up 0 bases; unmatched junction bases: 5. Germline loops: CDR1 SGDLS, CDR2 YYNGEE. The CDR3 sequence is 16 residues long. Not a single patient had been given any form of treatment at any point before undergoing thyroid surgery. The sequence derives from a female donor with papillary thyroid cancer or a benign thyroid nodule (not recorded which). Some clones in this sample may be carry-over from other donors' samples. The gene calls are TRBV9 and TRBJ2-1; 8 bases align to TRBD2. The sequenced sample consisted of tumor tissue. The CDR3 is CASSAFSGSSYNEQFF. DNA of the CDR3: TGTGCCAGCAGCGCCTTCAGCGGGAGCTCCTACAATGAGCAGTTCTTC. Full variable domain (missing parts from reference TRBV9 and TRBJ2-1): DSGVTQTPKHLITATGQRVTLRCSPRSGDLSVYWYQQSLDQGLQFLIQYYNGEERAKGNILERFSAQQFPDLHSELNLSSLELGDSALYFCASSAFSGSSYNEQFFGPGTRLTVL.